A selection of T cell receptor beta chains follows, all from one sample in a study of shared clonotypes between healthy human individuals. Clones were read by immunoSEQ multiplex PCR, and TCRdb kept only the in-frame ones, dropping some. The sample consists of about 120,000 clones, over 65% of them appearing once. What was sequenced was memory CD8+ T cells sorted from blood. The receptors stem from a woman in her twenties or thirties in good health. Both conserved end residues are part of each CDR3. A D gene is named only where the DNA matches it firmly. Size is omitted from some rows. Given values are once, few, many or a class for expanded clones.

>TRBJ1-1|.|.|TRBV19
CASSMSLGRSSEAFF
TGTGCCAGTAGTATGAGTTTGGGGCGAAGTTCCGAAGCTTTCTTT
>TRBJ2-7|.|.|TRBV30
CAWTRGTNYYEQYF
TGTGCCTGGACCCGGGGGACAAATTACTACGAGCAGTACTTC
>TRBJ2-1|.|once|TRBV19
CASSIFWEAFCEQFF
TGTGCCAGTAGTATCTTTTGGGAAGCTTTCTGTGAGCAGTTCTTC
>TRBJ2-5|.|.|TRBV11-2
CASSFGYHQQETQYF
TGTGCCAGCAGCTTTGGCTACCACCAACAAGAGACCCAGTACTTC
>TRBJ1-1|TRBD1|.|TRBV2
CASSEALGFGTGAEAFF
TGTGCCAGCAGTGAAGCCTTGGGGTTTGGAACAGGGGCTGAAGCTTTCTTT
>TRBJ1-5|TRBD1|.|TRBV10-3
CAISEGQGIGQPQHF
TGTGCCATCAGTGAGGGACAGGGGATCGGTCAGCCCCAGCATTTT
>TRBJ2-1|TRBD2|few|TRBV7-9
CASSLASGPIYNEQFF
TGTGCCAGCAGCTTAGCTAGCGGGCCGATCTACAATGAGCAGTTCTTC
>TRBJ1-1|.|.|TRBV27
CASSLRSMNTEAFF
TGTGCCAGCAGTTTGAGGTCTATGAACACTGAAGCTTTCTTT
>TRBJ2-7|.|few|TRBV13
CASSLEGESYEQYF
TGTGCCAGCAGCTTAGAGGGGGAGTCCTACGAGCAGTACTTC
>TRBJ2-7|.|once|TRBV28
CASSSPRLGAPSYEQYF
TGTGCCAGCAGTTCCCCCCGACTCGGGGCCCCCTCCTACGAGCAGTACTTC
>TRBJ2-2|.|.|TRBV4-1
CASSQDGGFTGELFF
TGCGCCAGCAGCCAAGATGGGGGTTTCACCGGGGAGCTGTTTTTT
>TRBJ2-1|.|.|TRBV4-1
CASSTPGGGVSYNEQFF
TGCGCCAGCAGCACCCCCGGTGGCGGGGTCTCCTACAATGAGCAGTTCTTC
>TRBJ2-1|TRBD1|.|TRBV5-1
CASSVGQVSYNEQFF
TGCGCCAGCAGCGTGGGACAGGTCTCCTACAATGAGCAGTTCTTC
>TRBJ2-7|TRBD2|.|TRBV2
CASSESRGGLAGSYEQYF
TGTGCCAGCAGTGAAAGCAGGGGGGGCCTAGCGGGATCCTACGAGCAGTACTTC
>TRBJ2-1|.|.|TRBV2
CASTTRGNEQFF
TGTGCCAGCACCACCCGGGGTAATGAGCAGTTCTTC
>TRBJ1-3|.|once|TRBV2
CASSTSPGHSQSSGNTIYF
TGTGCCAGCAGTACATCACCGGGCCACAGTCAGAGCTCTGGAAACACCATATATTTT
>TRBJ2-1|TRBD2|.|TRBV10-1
CASSGGLANEQFF
TGCGCCAGCAGTGGGGGACTAGCAAATGAGCAGTTCTTC
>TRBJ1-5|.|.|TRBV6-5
CASSYSGLSQPQHF
TGTGCCAGCAGTTACTCCGGCTTGTCTCAGCCCCAGCATTTT
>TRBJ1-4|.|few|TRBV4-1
CASSPVLANEKLFF
TGCGCCAGCAGCCCAGTTTTAGCTAATGAAAAACTGTTTTTT
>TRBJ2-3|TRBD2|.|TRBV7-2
CASSLKSGLERDTQYF
TGTGCCAGCAGCTTAAAATCGGGACTAGAAAGAGATACGCAGTATTTT
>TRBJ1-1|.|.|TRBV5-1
CASMVGLTSMNTEAFF
TGCGCCAGCATGGTCGGACTAACGAGCATGAACACTGAAGCTTTCTTT
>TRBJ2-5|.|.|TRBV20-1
CSAGPGETQYF
TGCAGTGCTGGGCCTGGGGAGACCCAGTACTTC
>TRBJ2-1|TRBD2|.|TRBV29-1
CSVDAGDEYEQFF
TGCAGCGTTGATGCGGGAGACGAGTATGAGCAGTTCTTC
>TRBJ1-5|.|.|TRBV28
CASTSPDGSNQPQHF
TGTGCCAGCACCTCCCCGGACGGTAGCAATCAGCCCCAGCATTTT
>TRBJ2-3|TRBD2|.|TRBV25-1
CASSDREGTTDTQYF
TGTGCCAGCAGTGATAGGGAGGGGACCACAGATACGCAGTATTTT
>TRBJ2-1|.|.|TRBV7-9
CASSSPRRRYNEQFF
TGTGCCAGCAGCTCCCCCAGGAGGCGCTACAATGAGCAGTTCTTC
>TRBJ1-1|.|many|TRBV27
CASRSNREPFEAFF
TGTGCCAGCAGATCCAACAGGGAACCTTTTGAAGCTTTCTTT
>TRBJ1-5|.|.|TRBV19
CATQVRGDQPQHF
TGTGCCACCCAGGTCAGGGGAGATCAGCCCCAGCATTTT
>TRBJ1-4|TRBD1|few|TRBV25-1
CASSESSGTGGEKLFF
TGTGCCAGCAGTGAGTCTTCCGGGACAGGGGGAGAAAAACTGTTTTTT
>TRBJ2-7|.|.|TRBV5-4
CASSLEPGLREQYF
TGTGCCAGCAGCTTAGAACCAGGTTTGCGTGAGCAGTACTTC
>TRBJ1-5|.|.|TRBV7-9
CASSLGGNDQPQHF
TGTGCCAGCAGCCTAGGGGGGAACGATCAGCCCCAGCATTTT
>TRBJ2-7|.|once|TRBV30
CAWSVARFYEQYF
TGTGCCTGGAGTGTAGCCAGATTCTACGAGCAGTACTTC
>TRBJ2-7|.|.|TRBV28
CASSRLGGGRQYF
TGTGCCAGCAGCCGGCTGGGGGGAGGAAGGCAGTACTTC
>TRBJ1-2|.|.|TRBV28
CASSLGPAHRGGYTF
TGTGCCAGCAGCCTCGGGCCAGCCCATCGGGGTGGCTACACCTTC
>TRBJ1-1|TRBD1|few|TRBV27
CASSSPRTGNTEAFF
TGTGCCAGCAGTTCCCCACGGACAGGGAACACTGAAGCTTTCTTT
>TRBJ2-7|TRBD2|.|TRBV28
CASSYPPSGVSAYEQYF
TGTGCCAGCAGTTACCCCCCAAGCGGGGTCTCGGCCTACGAGCAGTACTTC
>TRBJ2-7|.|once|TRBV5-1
CASSLVQGSYEQYF
TGCGCCAGCAGCTTGGTTCAGGGCTCCTACGAGCAGTACTTC
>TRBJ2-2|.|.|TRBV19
CASSSPSTGRRTGELFF
TGTGCCAGTAGCTCCCCCTCCACGGGGAGACGAACCGGGGAGCTGTTTTTT
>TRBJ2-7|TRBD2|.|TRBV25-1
CASSESIGRGEQYF
TGTGCCAGCAGTGAATCCATTGGGAGGGGCGAGCAGTACTTC
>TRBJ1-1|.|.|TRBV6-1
CASSDLQMNTEAFF
TGTGCCAGCAGTGATCTACAGATGAACACTGAAGCTTTCTTT
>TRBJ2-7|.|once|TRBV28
CASSPRARWAPYEQYF
TGTGCCAGCAGCCCCCGGGCACGGTGGGCTCCCTACGAGCAGTACTTC
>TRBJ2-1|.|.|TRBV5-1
CASSLTSNEQFF
TGCGCCAGCAGCTTAACAAGCAATGAGCAGTTCTTC
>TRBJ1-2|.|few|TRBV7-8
CASSSGLPDYGYTF
TGTGCCAGCAGCTCGGGACTGCCTGACTATGGCTACACCTTC
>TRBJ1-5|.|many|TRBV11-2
CASSLSVSSSQPQHF
TGTGCCAGCAGCTTAAGCGTGAGCTCGTCTCAGCCCCAGCATTTT
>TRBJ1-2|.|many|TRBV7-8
CASSPGGFYGYTF
TGTGCCAGCAGCCCCGGTGGCTTCTATGGCTACACCTTC